Listed here are 20 T cell receptor beta chains from one sample, sequenced in a study of shared clonotypes between healthy human individuals. Naive CD8 cells were CD45RO-negative, positively selected for CCR7, excluding terminally differentiated effector memory CD45RA+ cells. Profiled with immunoSEQ multiplex PCR; TCRdb holds only in-frame clones, not every one. The sample lists around 2,100,000 clones; about 95% were seen once. Sequencing was done on a sample of naive CD8+ T cells sorted from blood. These receptors originate from a man younger than 30 in good health.

Concerning this clone: Other DNA sequences in this sample translate to the same CDR3. The chain carries TRBV27 and TRBJ1-1; 7 positions match TRBD1. The CDR3 is made up of 13 amino acids. The trim removed 3 bases at V and 4 bases at J, leaving 2 bases unmatched. Germline V CDR1 and CDR2: MNHEY, SMNVEV (reference sequence). CDR3: CASSLQGGTEAFF. DNA for the CDR3: TGTGCCAGCAGTTTGCAGGGGGGCACTGAAGCTTTCTTT.

The rearrangement uses TRBV5-1 and TRBJ1-1, with D hard to call. Trimming pared 1 base from V and 1 base from J, leaving 14 bases between. This CDR3 spans 16 amino acids. Germline V lookup: CDR1 SGHRS, CDR2 YFSETQ. CDR3 sequence reads: CASSLWAGEGNTEAFF. The CDR3 DNA is TGCGCCAGCAGCTTGTGGGCAGGCGAGGGGAACACTGAAGCTTTCTTT. Combining the CDR3 with reference TRBV5-1 and TRBJ1-1 gives the whole variable domain KAGVTQTPRYLIKTRGQQVTLSCSPISGHRSVSWYQQTPGQGLQFLFEYFSETQRNKGNFPGRFSGRQFSNSRSEMNVSTLELGDSALYLCASSLWAGEGNTEAFFGQGTRLTVV.

CDR3 nucleotide sequence: TGTGCCAGCAGGGTGCTACTGAGGGCTCCTGAGTACGAGCAGTACTTC. Translation: CASRVLLRAPEYEQYF. The V gene is TRBV28, the J gene TRBJ2-7; the D gene is possibly TRBD2 (5 bases). Germline V gives CDR1 MDHEN, CDR2 SYDVKM. V lost 6 bases and J 4 bases, leaving 22 bases between the germline ends. This CDR3 contains 16 residues. The full variable domain, rest sourced from reference TRBV28 and TRBJ2-7, is DVKVTQSSRYLVKRTGEKVFLECVQDMDHENMFWYRQDPGLGLRLIYFSYDVKMKEKGDIPEGYSVSREKKERFSLILESASTNQTSMYLCASRVLLRAPEYEQYFGPGTRLTVT.

The chain couples TRBV28 to TRBJ1-4, with 7 bases that match TRBD1. V lost 5 bases and J lost 10; bases outside the gene matches: 13. This CDR3 is built from 15 residues. Germline loops: CDR1 MDHEN, CDR2 SYDVKM. Here the CDR3 DNA reads TGTGCCAGCAGTCCCCCCGGGACAGAGGGCGGAAAACTGTTTTTT. Its translation is CASSPPGTEGGKLFF.

This chain uses TRBV2 with TRBJ2-3; D call uncertain. The germline gives CDR1 SNHLY, CDR2 FYNNEI. Trimming pared 4 bases from V and 0 bases from J, leaving 11 bases between. CDR3 length: 15 amino acids. DNA of the CDR3: TGTGCCAGCAGTGGGCATAGTACTAGCACAGATACGCAGTATTTT. Protein: CASSGHSTSTDTQYF.

A remark on this clone: This sample includes further DNA sequences coding for the same CDR3. The genes are TRBV9 and TRBJ2-3, with TRBD1 identical over 7 bases. CDR3 length equals 14 residues. Germline V gene lookup returns CDR1 SGDLS and CDR2 YYNGEE. Trimming removed 2 bases from V and 3 bases from J; junction bases left unmatched: 3. In DNA, the CDR3 is TGTGCCAGCAGCGTTGAGGGGGCGACAGATACGCAGTATTTT. Its translation: CASSVEGATDTQYF.

The J gene is TRBJ2-3, the V gene TRBV7-9; unclear D gene. The CDR3 runs 16 residues. Germline V gives CDR1 SEHNR, CDR2 FQNEAQ (reference sequence). Trimming removed 1 base at V and 4 bases at J, with 15 bases between. CDR3 nucleotide sequence: TGTGCCAGCAGCTTAGACGTGGGGATCGGTCCAGATACGCAGTATTTT. It is translated as CASSLDVGIGPDTQYF. The full variable domain, completed using reference TRBV7-9 and TRBJ2-3, is DTGVSQNPRHKITKRGQNVTFRCDPISEHNRLYWYRQTLGQGPEFLTYFQNEAQLEKSRLLSDRFSAERPKGSFSTLEIQRTEQGDSAMYLCASSLDVGIGPDTQYFGPGTRLTVL.

This chain joins TRBV5-4 and TRBJ1-2; D may be TRBD1 (5 bases). V dropped 4 bases and J dropped 1 base, with 11 bases sitting between them. The CDR3 spans 14 residues. The germline V gene encodes CDR1 SGHNT and CDR2 YYREEE (reference sequence). The CDR3 is CASSNRQINYGYTF. DNA for the CDR3: TGTGCCAGCAGCAACAGACAGATTAACTATGGCTACACCTTC.

The chain recombines TRBV11-2 with TRBJ2-1, with D possibly being TRBD2 (6 bases). Germline CDR1 reads SGHAT; CDR2 reads FQNNGV. This CDR3 is built from 14 residues. Trimming took off 3 bases at V and 5 bases at J, with 11 bases between the two ends. DNA of the CDR3: TGTGCCAGCAGCTTGAGCGGGTCCCACAATGAGCAGTTCTTC. This codes for CASSLSGSHNEQFF.

This chain links TRBV2 with TRBJ2-5; the D gene is possibly TRBD2 (6 bases). V was shortened by 11 bases and J by 7 bases, with 11 bases between the two germline ends. Per germline, CDR1 SNHLY and CDR2 FYNNEI. The CDR3 spans 10 residues. The CDR3 is CAGDGGTQYF. The DNA for the CDR3 is TGTGCCGGCGACGGGGGGACCCAGTACTTC.

The chain employs TRBV5-1 and TRBJ1-3; no firm D call. Deletions cut 4 bases from V and 12 bases from J, with 20 bases between. This CDR3 contains 14 residues. Germline V CDR1 and CDR2: SGHRS, YFSETQ. The CDR3 here is CASSIPGTETDIYF. The DNA for the CDR3 is TGCGCCAGCAGCATACCGGGAACGGAAACAGACATATATTTT.

The genes are TRBV11-3 and TRBJ2-3; possibly TRBD1 or TRBD2 for D (5 bases each). V lost 0 bases to trimming and J lost 6 bases, with 7 bases between them. Germline CDR1 reads SGHNT; CDR2 reads YENEEA. This CDR3 has 13 residues. This CDR3 is CASSLDGDDTQYF. The CDR3 DNA is TGTGCCAGCAGCTTAGATGGGGACGATACGCAGTATTTT.

The chain employs TRBV11-2 and TRBJ1-4, with a weak D call TRBD1 (5 bases). Trimming took 3 bases from V and 3 from J, leaving 17 bases between them. Germline CDR1 reads SGHAT; CDR2 reads FQNNGV. This CDR3 has 17 residues. CDR3: CASSFSGLRGANEKLFF. CDR3 nucleotides: TGTGCCAGCAGCTTCTCGGGCCTCCGGGGGGCTAATGAAAAACTGTTTTTT.

This clone was recorded once. This chain links TRBV29-1 with TRBJ2-1; 7 bases are shared with TRBD2. This CDR3 is built from 14 residues. Germline-derived CDR1 and CDR2 are SQVTM and ANQGSEA. V was pared by 6 bases and J by 5 bases, with 10 bases of the junction left unmatched. The CDR3 nucleotides are TGCAGCGTCCTCGGGACTACACTTCACAATGAGCAGTTCTTC. Translated: CSVLGTTLHNEQFF.

The chain employs TRBV18 and TRBJ1-3, with D perhaps TRBD1 (6 bases). Germline CDR1 and CDR2: KGHSH and LQKENI. The CDR3 is made up of 16 amino acids. The V gene lost 0 bases and the J gene lost 3 bases, with 12 bases spanning the gap. The CDR3 DNA reads TGTGCCAGCTCACCACCTCCAGGGGAAGGTGGAAACACCATATATTTT. It is translated as CASSPPPGEGGNTIYF.

Concerning this clone itself: Other nucleotide sequences in the sample specify the same CDR3. The chain recombines TRBV6-6 with TRBJ2-7, with 11 bases aligning to TRBD2. The V gene's germline CDR1 is MNHNY and CDR2 SVGAGI (reference sequence). This CDR3 is built from 14 residues. With V trimmed by 3 bases and J by 4 bases, 2 bases remained unmatched. The CDR3 loop is CASSYSSGGYEQYF. The DNA of the CDR3 is TGTGCCAGCAGTTATTCTAGCGGGGGGTACGAGCAGTACTTC.

The rearrangement uses TRBV6-5 and TRBJ2-5, with 9 bases fitting TRBD1. The trim removed 10 bases at V and 5 bases at J, leaving 14 bases unmatched. The CDR3 is made up of 15 amino acids. Germline V gives CDR1 MNHEY, CDR2 SVGAGI. In nucleotides, the CDR3 is TGTGCCACCACCCCCGGGACAGGGAGTTGGGAGACCCAGTACTTC. Translating gives CATTPGTGSWETQYF.

The chain is built from TRBV6-5 and TRBJ2-5; the match to TRBD2 covers 12 bases. Germline CDR1 is MNHEY and CDR2 is SVGAGI. The CDR3 has 15 residues. With 6 bases clipped from V and 5 bases from J, the junction kept 7 bases outside the gene matches. In DNA, the CDR3 is TGTGCCAGCAGGTCAGGACTAGCGGGAATGGAGACCCAGTACTTC. Translation: CASRSGLAGMETQYF.

The chain recombines TRBV4-2 with TRBJ2-7, with D possibly matching TRBD2 (5 bases). This CDR3 contains 16 residues. Germline V lookup: CDR1 LGHNA, CDR2 YNFKEQ. V gave up 0 bases and J gave up 2 bases, with 14 bases separating them. The CDR3 reads CASSQDPGESTYEQYF. The DNA of the CDR3 is TGTGCCAGCAGCCAAGATCCCGGGGAGTCTACCTACGAGCAGTACTTC.

Points on this clone: This sample also contains other DNA sequences that code for the same CDR3. The chain recombines TRBV19 with TRBJ1-1; 7 bases align to TRBD1. CDR3 size: 15 residues. The J segment lost 0 bases and the V segment lost 5 bases, leaving 6 bases of the junction unmatched. The germline V gene encodes CDR1 LNHDA and CDR2 SQIVND (reference sequence). CDR3 sequence reads: CASSPRTGLNTEAFF. CDR3 nucleotide sequence: TGTGCCAGTAGTCCCAGGACAGGCTTGAACACTGAAGCTTTCTTT.